A selection of T cell receptor beta chains follows, all from one sample in a study of shared clonotypes between healthy human individuals. Here immunoSEQ multiplex PCR was the method, and the copy in TCRdb shows in-frame clones only, minus some. In the table there are hundreds of thousands of clones, less than 97% of which are singletons. Sequencing was performed on naive CD8+ T cells sorted from blood. All receptors derive from a woman aged 25-40 years in good health. The CDR3 runs from the conserved cysteine through the conserved F or W. The D gene is left open where the match is weak. Clone sizes are given selectively: once, few, many, or a class where the clone is expanded.

>NA|NA|TRBV27|TRBJ2-5
CASSLTASQEETQYF
TGTGCCAGCAGTTTAACAGCCTCCCAAGAGGAGACCCAGTACTTC
>NA|NA|TRBV10-2|TRBJ2-1
CASMDGLAVSYNEQFF
TGCGCCAGCATGGACGGGTTAGCGGTCTCCTACAATGAGCAGTTCTTC
>NA|NA|TRBV11-2|TRBJ1-2
CASSLGGAYGYTF
TGTGCCAGCAGCTTAGGGGGCGCCTATGGCTACACCTTC
>NA|TRBD1|TRBV2|TRBJ2-2
CASRGTGGYTGELFF
TGTGCCAGCAGAGGGACAGGGGGGTACACCGGGGAGCTGTTTTTT
>NA|TRBD1|TRBV10-3|TRBJ2-2
CAISGGGQEETGELFF
TGTGCCATCAGTGGTGGGGGACAGGAGGAAACCGGGGAGCTGTTTTTT
>NA|NA|TRBV15|TRBJ1-5
CATSFTFGSLQPQHF
TGTGCCACCAGCTTTACGTTTGGTTCCTTGCAGCCCCAGCATTTT
>NA|TRBD2|TRBV6-1|TRBJ2-1
CASSEPLAGVANEQFF
TGTGCCAGCAGTGAACCCCTAGCGGGAGTCGCAAATGAGCAGTTCTTC
>NA|TRBD1|TRBV10-2|TRBJ2-7
CASSEVGQGVSYEQYF
TGCGCCAGCAGTGAGGTAGGACAGGGGGTCTCCTACGAGCAGTACTTC
>NA|NA|TRBV7-9|TRBJ2-7
CASSSRDKPSYEQYF
TGTGCCAGCAGCTCCCGGGACAAACCCTCCTACGAGCAGTACTTC
>NA|NA|TRBV28|TRBJ1-2
CASSSGVYGYTF
TGTGCCAGCAGTTCAGGGGTCTATGGCTACACCTTC
>NA|TRBD1|TRBV27|TRBJ2-7
CASSSRDSYEQYF
TGTGCCAGCAGTTCCCGGGACAGCTACGAGCAGTACTTC
>NA|TRBD1|TRBV27|TRBJ1-5
CASGDRGHQPQHF
TGTGCCAGCGGAGACAGGGGGCATCAGCCCCAGCATTTT
>once|TRBD1|TRBV13|TRBJ1-1
CASSLHRGRYTEAFF
TGTGCCAGCAGCTTGCACAGGGGGAGGTACACTGAAGCTTTCTTT
>NA|NA|TRBV5-1|TRBJ1-1
CASSLDGGEVTEAFF
TGCGCCAGCAGCTTGGATGGGGGCGAAGTTACTGAAGCTTTCTTT
>NA|NA|TRBV2|TRBJ1-2
CASSEAGRTRYGYTF
TGTGCCAGCAGTGAAGCGGGTCGAACCCGCTATGGCTACACCTTC
>NA|TRBD2|TRBV28|TRBJ2-7
CASSLRTSGTYEQYF
TGTGCCAGCAGTTTGAGGACTAGCGGGACCTACGAGCAGTACTTC
>NA|TRBD1|TRBV19|TRBJ2-1
CASSGTGGFEQFF
TGTGCCAGTAGCGGGACAGGGGGCTTTGAGCAGTTCTTC
>once|TRBD1|TRBV7-6|TRBJ2-2
CASRGTASPFTTGELFF
TGTGCCAGCAGGGGGACAGCTTCACCGTTTACCACCGGGGAGCTGTTTTTT
>NA|TRBD1|TRBV5-1|TRBJ1-1
CASTTGGRGKLTEAFF
TGCGCCAGCACCACGGGCGGCAGGGGGAAATTAACTGAAGCTTTCTTT
>NA|NA|TRBV27|TRBJ2-5
CASSAIGVNQETQYF
TGTGCCAGCAGTGCCATAGGGGTGAACCAAGAGACCCAGTACTTC
>once|TRBD2|TRBV19|TRBJ2-7
CASSIISAGGPGEQYF
TGTGCCAGTAGTATAATATCAGCGGGAGGGCCGGGGGAGCAGTACTTC
>NA|NA|TRBV28|TRBJ2-3
CASLRTDTQYF
TGTGCCAGCCTTCGCACAGATACGCAGTATTTT